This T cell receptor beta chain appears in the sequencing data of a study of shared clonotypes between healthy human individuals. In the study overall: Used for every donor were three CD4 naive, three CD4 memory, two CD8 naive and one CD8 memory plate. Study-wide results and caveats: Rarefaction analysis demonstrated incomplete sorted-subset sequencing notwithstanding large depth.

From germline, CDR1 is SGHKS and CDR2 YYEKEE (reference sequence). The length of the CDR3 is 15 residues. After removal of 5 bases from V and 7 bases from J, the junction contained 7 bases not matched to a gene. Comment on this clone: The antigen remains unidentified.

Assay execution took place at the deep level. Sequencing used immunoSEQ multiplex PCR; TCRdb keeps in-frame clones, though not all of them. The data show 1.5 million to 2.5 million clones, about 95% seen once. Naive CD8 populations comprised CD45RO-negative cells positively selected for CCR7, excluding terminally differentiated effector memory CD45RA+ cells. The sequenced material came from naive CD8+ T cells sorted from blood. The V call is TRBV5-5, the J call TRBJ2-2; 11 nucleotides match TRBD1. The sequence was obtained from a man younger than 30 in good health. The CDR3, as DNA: TGTGCCAGCAGTTGGACAGGGGGCGAAAACGGGGAGCTGTTTTTT. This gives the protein CASSWTGGENGELFF.